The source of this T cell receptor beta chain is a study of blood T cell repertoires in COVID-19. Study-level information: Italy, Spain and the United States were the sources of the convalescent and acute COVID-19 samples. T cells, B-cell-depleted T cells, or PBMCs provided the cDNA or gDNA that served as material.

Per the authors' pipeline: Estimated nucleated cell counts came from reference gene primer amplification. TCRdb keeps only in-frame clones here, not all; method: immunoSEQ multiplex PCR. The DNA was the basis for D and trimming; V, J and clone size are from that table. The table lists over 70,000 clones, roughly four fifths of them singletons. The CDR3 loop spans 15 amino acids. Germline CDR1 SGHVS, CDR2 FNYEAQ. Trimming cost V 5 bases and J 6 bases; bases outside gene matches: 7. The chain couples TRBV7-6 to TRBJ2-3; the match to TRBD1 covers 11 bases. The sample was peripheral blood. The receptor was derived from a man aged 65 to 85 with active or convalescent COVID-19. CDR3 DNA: TGTGCCAGCAGCCTTCGGACAGGGGGCTTTGATACGCAGTATTTT. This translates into CASSLRTGGFDTQYF.